A single sample gave rise to the 32 T cell receptor beta chains below, sequenced in a study of blood T cell repertoires in COVID-19. Only in-frame clones appear in the TCRdb table, and some are missing; sequencing was by immunoSEQ multiplex PCR. The table shows approximately 90,000 clones, with around 82% occurring only once. Sequencing used peripheral blood. These receptors came from a human donor in a cohort sampled during active COVID-19.

The chain carries TRBV3-1 (or the pseudogene TRBV3-2) and TRBJ1-2, with TRBD1 matching 7 bases. The germline V gene encodes CDR1 LGHDT and CDR2 YNNKEL (reference sequence). The V and J ends lost 4 bases and 4 bases, in that order; junction bases with no gene match: 3. The CDR3 runs 13 residues. CDR3 region: CASSPDRVYGYTF. CDR3 bases: TGTGCCAGCAGCCCTGACAGGGTCTATGGCTACACCTTC.

V and J are TRBV6-1 and TRBJ1-5, with 7 bases that match TRBD1. CDR1 and CDR2 from the germline V gene are MNHNS and SASEGT. After removal of 4 bases from V and 0 bases from J, the junction contained 12 bases not matched to a gene. This CDR3 spans 18 amino acids. The CDR3 region has the DNA TGTGCCAGCAGTGCCGGAGGGGGCAGCGATCTTAGCAATCAGCCCCAGCATTTT. It specifies CASSAGGGSDLSNQPQHF.

As regards this clone: An end of the junction does not agree with germline; a read error may underlie this. The CDR3 coding sequence is TGTGCTAGCAGCGGGACAGGAAGCACAGATACGCAGTATTTT. This sequence encodes CASSGTGSTDTQYF. The chain combines TRBV7-7 with TRBJ2-3; TRBD1 might be the D (8 bases). Looked up from germline, CDR1 is SSHAT and CDR2 is FNYEAQ (reference sequence). CDR3 length equals 14 residues.

The chain couples TRBV3-1 (or the pseudogene TRBV3-2) to TRBJ1-6; D may be TRBD1 (5 bases). CDR1 is LGHDT, CDR2 YNNKEL, per germline (reference sequence). V was pared by 4 bases and J by 1 base, with 11 bases between. The CDR3 loop spans 16 amino acids. The CDR3 nucleotides are TGTGCCAGCAGCCGGCTGGAGGGGTCCTATAATTCACCCCTCCACTTT. It yields the protein CASSRLEGSYNSPLHF.

The chain recombines TRBV6-5 with TRBJ2-7; 8 nucleotides line up with TRBD1. This CDR3 comprises 14 residues. V was pared by 8 bases and J by 1 base, with 7 bases of the junction left unmatched. Germline CDR1 MNHEY, CDR2 SVGAGI. CDR3 region: CASDPGQGSYEQYF. CDR3 in DNA: TGTGCCAGCGACCCCGGACAGGGTTCCTACGAGCAGTACTTC.

This clone came up once. The rearrangement joins TRBV24-1 to TRBJ2-2; tentative D call: TRBD1 (6 bases). The CDR3 totals 16 residues. CDR1 is KGHDR, CDR2 SFDVKD, per germline. Trimming removed 1 base at V and 5 bases at J, with 13 bases between. The CDR3 protein is CATSDFSGAHTGELFF. The CDR3 nucleotides read TGTGCCACCAGTGATTTCTCAGGGGCGCATACCGGGGAGCTGTTTTTT.

This clone was detected only a few times. CDR3 region: CASSQEARGPTFSGNTIYF. CDR3 nucleotides: TGTGCCAGCAGCCAAGAGGCCAGGGGTCCTACCTTCTCTGGAAACACCATATATTTT. The genes are TRBV4-2 and TRBJ1-3; D may be TRBD1 (6 bases). Germline V gene sequence: CDR1 LGHNA, CDR2 YNFKEQ. The V end was cut by 0 bases, the J end by 0 bases, with 18 bases between. The CDR3 consists of 19 residues.

The gene calls are TRBV19 and TRBJ2-1, with D perhaps matching TRBD2 (6 bases). Per the germline V gene, CDR1 is LNHDA and CDR2 is SQIVND (reference sequence). Trimming stripped 8 bases from V and 3 bases from J, with 17 bases between. The length of the CDR3 is 15 residues. The CDR3 DNA follows: TGTGCCAGTTCAGGGCGCGGGGTCCTCTACAATGAGCAGTTCTTC. Its translation is CASSGRGVLYNEQFF. The full variable domain, rest sourced from reference TRBV19 and TRBJ2-1, is DGGITQSPKYLFRKEGQNVTLSCEQNLNHDAMYWYRQDPGQGLRLIYYSQIVNDFQKGDIAEGYSVSREKKESFPLTVTSAQKNPTAFYLCASSGRGVLYNEQFFGPGTRLTVL.

The rearrangement uses TRBV10-3 and TRBJ1-5; unclear D gene. The CDR3 contains 13 residues. Trimming took 4 bases from V and 1 from J, leaving 5 bases between them. The germline gives CDR1 ENHRY, CDR2 SYGVKD. CDR3 sequence reads: CAISVTSNQPQHF. In DNA form, the CDR3 reads TGTGCCATCAGTGTCACAAGCAATCAGCCCCAGCATTTT.

The chain employs TRBV27 and TRBJ1-5; the D is unclear. The CDR3 length is 13 residues. Trimming took 2 bases from V and 3 from J, leaving 5 bases between them. Germline CDR1 is MNHEY and CDR2 is SMNVEV (reference sequence). The CDR3, as DNA: TGTGCCAGCAGTTTAAATCTCAATCAGCCCCAGCATTTT. Its translation is CASSLNLNQPQHF.

This sequence joins TRBV10-3 and TRBJ1-2, with D possibly being TRBD1 (5 bases). The V and J ends lost 0 bases and 10 bases respectively, with 15 bases between them. This CDR3 contains 14 residues. CDR1 and CDR2 from the germline V gene are ENHRY and SYGVKD. CDR3 nucleotides: TGTGCCATCAGTGAGTCTCAATCCGGGACTAACTACACCTTC. The encoded protein is CAISESQSGTNYTF.

The chain joins TRBV29-1 to TRBJ2-1, with a possible D match to TRBD1 (5 bases). CDR1 and CDR2 from the germline V gene are SQVTM and ANQGSEA. The CDR3 has 15 amino acids. V gave up 0 bases and J gave up 7 bases, with 16 bases separating them. The CDR3 DNA sequence: TGCAGCGTTGAAGATCAGGGCCGCCGAAGAAATGAGCAGTTCTTC. Amino acids: CSVEDQGRRRNEQFF.

This clone was seen more than once but under ten times. The rearrangement links TRBV6-5 to TRBJ1-5; perhaps TRBD1 as D (6 bases). This CDR3 has 15 residues. V gave up 6 bases and J gave up 3 bases, with 15 bases separating them. The V gene's germline CDR1 is MNHEY and CDR2 SVGAGI. The CDR3 spells CASSSAGDHNQPQHF. CDR3 DNA: TGTGCCAGCAGCTCTGCAGGGGACCACAATCAGCCCCAGCATTTT.

This rearrangement joins TRBV7-2 to TRBJ2-5, with TRBD2 matching 16 bases. The CDR3 length is 14 residues. The ends lost 5 bases at V and 13 bases at J; junction bases unmatched: 7. CDR1 and CDR2 (germline): SGHTA, FQGNSA. The chain's CDR3 is CASSMGLAGGPGYF. The CDR3 DNA reads TGTGCCAGCAGCATGGGACTAGCGGGAGGGCCCGGGTACTTC.

This clone showed up just a few times. The gene calls are TRBV30 and TRBJ1-5, with a tentative D call TRBD1 (6 bases). Germline values: CDR1 GTSNPN, CDR2 SVGIG (reference sequence). CDR3 size: 13 residues. V was shortened by 1 base and J by 2 bases, with 6 bases between the two germline ends. The CDR3 protein is CAWSGTGNQPQHF. The CDR3 DNA reads TGTGCCTGGAGTGGGACAGGCAATCAGCCCCAGCATTTT. Full variable domain (remainder filled in from reference TRBV30 and TRBJ1-5): SQTIHQWPATLVQPVGSPLSLECTVEGTSNPNLYWYRQAAGRGLQLLFYSVGIGQISSEVPQNLSASRPQDRQFILSSKKLLLSDSGFYLCAWSGTGNQPQHFGDGTRLSIL.

The V gene is TRBV10-3, the J gene TRBJ1-2, with no clear D. This CDR3 spans 13 amino acids. CDR1 and CDR2 (germline): ENHRY, SYGVKD. Trimming left V 2 bases short and J 4 bases short, with 8 bases between. CDR3 sequence (DNA): TGTGCCATCAGTGAGGAACCGGGCTATGGCTACACCTTC. This sequence encodes CAISEEPGYGYTF.

The chain is built from TRBV7-9 and TRBJ2-7; 7 bases agree with TRBD2. CDR1 is SEHNR, CDR2 FQNEAQ, per germline (reference sequence). J was trimmed by 3 bases and V by 6 bases; bases with no gene match: 11. The CDR3 runs 15 residues. This chain's CDR3 is CASSPSGAAVYEQYF. In nucleotides, the CDR3 is TGTGCCAGCAGTCCGAGCGGGGCGGCGGTCTACGAGCAGTACTTC.

The chain combines TRBV4-1 with TRBJ1-2; D possibly corresponds to TRBD1 (6 bases). Germline CDR1 reads MGHRA; CDR2 reads YSYEKL. CDR3 length: 16 amino acids. The V end was cut by 0 bases, the J end by 3 bases, with 14 bases between. CDR3 sequence reads: CASSQEAGVIDYGYTF. CDR3 DNA sequence: TGCGCCAGCAGCCAAGAGGCAGGGGTAATCGACTATGGCTACACCTTC.

The rearrangement uses TRBV4-3 and TRBJ2-7; possibly TRBD2 for D (7 bases). Germline V gene data show CDR1 as LGHNA and CDR2 as YSLEER. V was clipped by 4 bases and J by 4 bases, with 14 bases between them. The CDR3 contains 14 residues. The chain's CDR3 is CASSRGRGEYEQYF. In nucleotides, the CDR3 is TGCGCCAGCAGCCGGGGGAGGGGGGAATACGAGCAGTACTTC.

The chain uses TRBV30 and TRBJ1-2; no definite D call. Trimming cost V 4 bases and J 2 bases, with 8 bases left between them. Germline V gene data show CDR1 as GTSNPN and CDR2 as SVGIG (reference sequence). CDR3 length equals 12 residues. CDR3: CAWNPGNYGYTF. The CDR3 DNA is TGTGCCTGGAACCCGGGAAACTATGGCTACACCTTC.

The gene calls are TRBV19 and TRBJ2-2, with 9 bases fitting TRBD1. This CDR3 comprises 16 residues. Looked up from germline, CDR1 is LNHDA and CDR2 is SQIVND (reference sequence). V trimming: 5 bases; J trimming: 4 bases; junction bases outside the gene matches: 8. In DNA form, the CDR3 reads TGTGCCAGTAGTTCCTGGGGGACAGGGCCCACCGGGGAGCTGTTTTTT. This sequence encodes CASSSWGTGPTGELFF.

This clone turned up a few times. The chain carries TRBV6-1 and TRBJ2-1; D ambiguous. Per the germline V gene, CDR1 is MNHNS and CDR2 is SASEGT. The CDR3 spans 14 residues. The V end lost 2 bases, the J end lost 0 bases, and 5 bases lay between the germline ends. CDR3 in DNA: TGTGCCAGCAGTGAACTGAGCTCCTACAATGAGCAGTTCTTC. Translation gives CASSELSSYNEQFF.

The rearrangement links TRBV30 to TRBJ2-2; D call uncertain. V was clipped by 0 bases and J by 5 bases, with 7 bases between them. The CDR3 is 13 amino acids. Per germline, CDR1 GTSNPN and CDR2 SVGIG (reference sequence). The CDR3 bases are TGTGCCTGGAGTGTCCGCGGAACCGGGGAGCTGTTTTTT. Translation gives CAWSVRGTGELFF. The entire variable domain, with the rest obtained from reference TRBV30 and TRBJ2-2, is as follows: SQTIHQWPATLVQPVGSPLSLECTVEGTSNPNLYWYRQAAGRGLQLLFYSVGIGQISSEVPQNLSASRPQDRQFILSSKKLLLSDSGFYLCAWSVRGTGELFFGEGSRLTVL.

The chain is built from TRBV27 and TRBJ2-2, with a possible D match to TRBD2 (6 bases). Germline V lookup: CDR1 MNHEY, CDR2 SMNVEV (reference sequence). Deletions cut 6 bases from V and 1 base from J, with 15 bases between. The CDR3 consists of 16 residues. The CDR3 is CASREAGGRNTGELFF. DNA for the CDR3: TGTGCCAGCAGAGAGGCCGGGGGAAGGAACACCGGGGAGCTGTTTTTT.

The CDR3 is CASSLGGSVNQPQHF. The CDR3, as DNA: TGTGCCAGCAGCTTAGGAGGGTCTGTGAATCAGCCCCAGCATTTT. V and J are TRBV7-2 and TRBJ1-5; D gene uncertain. Trimming pared 1 base from V and 4 bases from J, leaving 11 bases between. The CDR3 is 15 amino acids. Per the germline V gene, CDR1 is SGHTA and CDR2 is FQGNSA.

V is TRBV27 and J is TRBJ2-3; 13 positions agree with TRBD2. Per the germline V gene, CDR1 is MNHEY and CDR2 is SMNVEV (reference sequence). Losses at the gene ends were 4 bases for V and 2 bases for J; bases not matched to a gene: 9. The CDR3 has 18 residues. CDR3 protein: CASSSRPGLAGHTDTQYF. CDR3 in DNA: TGTGCCAGCAGTTCCCGTCCGGGACTAGCGGGACACACAGATACGCAGTATTTT.

The V and J genes are TRBV9 and TRBJ1-4; a weak D match, TRBD1 (6 bases). Trimming shortened V by 4 bases and J by 4 bases, and 14 bases separated the two germline ends. From germline, CDR1 is SGDLS and CDR2 YYNGEE. CDR3 length: 15 residues. For the CDR3, the DNA is TGTGCCAGCAGCCCCTCGGGGGGCAGTAATGAAAAACTGTTTTTT. Translating gives CASSPSGGSNEKLFF.

This clone was counted between two and nine times. The gene calls are TRBV5-6 and TRBJ2-1, with TRBD2 matching over 7 bases. CDR1 is SGHDT, CDR2 YYEEEE, per germline. The CDR3 has 16 amino acids. V was pared by 0 bases and J by 0 bases, with 3 bases of the junction left unmatched. CDR3: CASSLGSGVSYNEQFF. The CDR3 DNA reads as TGTGCCAGCAGCTTGGGGAGCGGGGTCTCCTACAATGAGCAGTTCTTC.

For the CDR3, the DNA is TGTGCCAGCAGCGGGGGGACAGCGTATGCGGAGCAGTACTTC. This encodes CASSGGTAYAEQYF. The chain carries TRBV7-2 and TRBJ2-7; TRBD1 is a possible D gene (7 bases). Trimming took 5 bases from V and 7 from J, leaving 18 bases between them. Per germline, CDR1 SGHTA and CDR2 FQGNSA. CDR3 length: 14 amino acids.

The chain is built from TRBV7-2 and TRBJ1-4; TRBD1 is a possible D gene (6 bases). CDR3 length equals 15 residues. The ends were cut back, 5 bases at V and 7 bases at J, with 17 bases in the middle. Looked up from germline, CDR1 is SGHTA and CDR2 is FQGNSA. CDR3 sequence: CASSPHRVFGEKLFF. The CDR3 DNA sequence: TGTGCCAGCAGCCCCCACAGGGTCTTTGGTGAAAAACTGTTTTTT.

This chain uses TRBV19 with TRBJ1-4, with 7 bases matching TRBD1. This CDR3 has 15 residues. V lost 3 bases to trimming and J lost 5 bases; unmatched junction nucleotides: 6. CDR1 LNHDA and CDR2 SQIVND come from the germline V gene (reference sequence). CDR3 nucleotides: TGTGCCAGTAGTATTGCGGGACAGCGAAATGAAAAACTGTTTTTT. Translation: CASSIAGQRNEKLFF.

V is TRBV6-5 and J is TRBJ2-5; the D is unclear. The CDR3 loop spans 12 amino acids. The V gene lost 2 bases and the J gene lost 7 bases, with 8 bases spanning the gap. Germline CDR1 and CDR2: MNHEY and SVGAGI. The CDR3 sequence is CASSYPPGTQYF. CDR3 nucleotide sequence: TGTGCCAGCAGTTACCCCCCGGGGACCCAGTACTTC.